The 4 T cell receptor beta chains presented below share a single source sample, sequenced in a study of blood T cell repertoires in COVID-19. Method: immunoSEQ multiplex PCR; TCRdb's copy keeps in-frame clones and lacks some. The table has about 310,000 clones, 90% seen once. What was sequenced was PBMCs or T cells enriched from blood (not recorded which). The source of these receptors is a woman aged 18-29 years with acute COVID-19.

This rearrangement joins TRBV19 to TRBJ1-1; no clear D gene. The germline V gene encodes CDR1 LNHDA and CDR2 SQIVND (reference sequence). The CDR3 length is 15 residues. V lost 2 bases, J lost 3 bases, and 13 bases lay in between. CDR3 DNA: TGTGCCAGTAGTATAATCCGGGTACGGGACACTGAAGCTTTCTTT. This sequence encodes CASSIIRVRDTEAFF. The variable domain in full, completed from reference TRBV19 and TRBJ1-1, reads DGGITQSPKYLFRKEGQNVTLSCEQNLNHDAMYWYRQDPGQGLRLIYYSQIVNDFQKGDIAEGYSVSREKKESFPLTVTSAQKNPTAFYLCASSIIRVRDTEAFFGQGTRLTVV.

The V gene is TRBV12-3 or TRBV12-4, the J gene TRBJ1-5; a possible D gene is TRBD1 (5 bases). The CDR3 covers 13 residues. With 1 base removed from V and 7 bases from J, the gap between germline ends came to 8 bases. Written as DNA, the CDR3 is TGTGCCAGCAGTTTAGGGGGCAGGCAGCCCCAGCATTTT. Protein: CASSLGGRQPQHF.

The chain joins TRBV5-1 to TRBJ1-6; TRBD1 matches 10 bases. Losses at the gene ends were 2 bases for V and 6 bases for J; bases not matched to a gene: 2. The CDR3 contains 15 residues. CDR1 and CDR2 from the germline V gene are SGHRS and YFSETQ. Here the CDR3 DNA reads TGCGCCAGCAGCTTAGGACAGGGGGGTAATTCACCCCTCCACTTT. As protein: CASSLGQGGNSPLHF.

The chain couples TRBV3-1 (or the pseudogene TRBV3-2) to TRBJ2-1, with D maybe TRBD2 (5 bases). Germline CDR1 reads LGHDT; CDR2 reads YNNKEL (reference sequence). V lost 3 bases and J lost 8, with 14 bases in between. There are 14 residues in the CDR3. CDR3 in DNA: TGTGCCAGCAGCCAGAACGGAGAGGGCGATGAGCAGTTCTTC. It codes for CASSQNGEGDEQFF.